The source of this T cell receptor (beta chain) is a study of blood T cell repertoires in COVID-19. About the study: Acute-phase and convalescent COVID-19 samples originated in the United States, Italy and Spain.

As processed by the authors: Amplification of reference gene primers was used by the study to estimate nucleated cell counts. Generated by immunoSEQ multiplex PCR, the TCRdb table keeps only in-frame clones and is missing some. V, J and clone size derive from that table, while D and trimming were established from the DNA sequence. In the table there are about 330,000 clones, 88% of which are singletons. Donors of Cohort 3 who recovered were those that had two negative PCRs, clearance, or symptom resolution. Looked up from germline, CDR1 is MDHEN and CDR2 is SYDVKM. With V trimmed by 3 bases and J by 2 bases, 6 bases remained unmatched. The CDR3 is 17 residues long.

The sequencing input was PBMCs or T cells enriched from blood (not recorded which). This chain connects TRBV28 to TRBJ2-2; 10 positions agree with TRBD2. This receptor was obtained from a man aged 30-40 years who had recovered from COVID-19. The chain's CDR3 is CASSFYSGGPNTGELFF. The CDR3 bases are TGTGCCAGCAGTTTTTATAGCGGGGGGCCAAACACCGGGGAGCTGTTTTTT. The full variable domain, in which reference TRBV28 and TRBJ2-2 provide the parts outside the CDR3, is DVKVTQSSRYLVKRTGEKVFLECVQDMDHENMFWYRQDPGLGLRLIYFSYDVKMKEKGDIPEGYSVSREKKERFSLILESASTNQTSMYLCASSFYSGGPNTGELFFGEGSRLTVL.